This entry features one T cell receptor beta chain sequence. What it binds is not known. The data originate from a study of cytomegalovirus exposure and HLA in healthy donors. This PCR relied on a set of 60 Vbeta primers and 13 Jbeta primers. Only in-frame clones appear in the TCRdb table, and some are missing; sequencing was by immunoSEQ multiplex PCR. The data hold 150,000 or so clones, with 84% observed a single time. Overall study results and limits: Accurate HLA-A and HLA-B prediction from TCR beta sequences was reported for most subjects.

There are 16 residues in the CDR3. The germline V gene has CDR1 SGHAT and CDR2 FQNNGV. The V end lost 0 bases, the J end lost 6 bases, and 15 bases lay between the germline ends. The chain couples TRBV11-2 to TRBJ2-4, with TRBD2 as a possible D gene (5 bases). Sequencing was carried out using PBMCs. The origin of this receptor is a man younger than 45 in good health and CMV-seronegative. CDR3 coding DNA: TGTGCCAGCAGCTTAGATCTCTGGCAGAGGGTAAACATTCAGTACTTC. Translating it yields CASSLDLWQRVNIQYF. Variable domain in full (rest from reference TRBV11-2 and TRBJ2-4): EAGVAQSPRYKIIEKRQSVAFWCNPISGHATLYWYQQILGQGPKLLIQFQNNGVVDDSQLPKDRFSAERLKGVDSTLKIQPAKLEDSAVYLCASSLDLWQRVNIQYFGAGTRLSVL.